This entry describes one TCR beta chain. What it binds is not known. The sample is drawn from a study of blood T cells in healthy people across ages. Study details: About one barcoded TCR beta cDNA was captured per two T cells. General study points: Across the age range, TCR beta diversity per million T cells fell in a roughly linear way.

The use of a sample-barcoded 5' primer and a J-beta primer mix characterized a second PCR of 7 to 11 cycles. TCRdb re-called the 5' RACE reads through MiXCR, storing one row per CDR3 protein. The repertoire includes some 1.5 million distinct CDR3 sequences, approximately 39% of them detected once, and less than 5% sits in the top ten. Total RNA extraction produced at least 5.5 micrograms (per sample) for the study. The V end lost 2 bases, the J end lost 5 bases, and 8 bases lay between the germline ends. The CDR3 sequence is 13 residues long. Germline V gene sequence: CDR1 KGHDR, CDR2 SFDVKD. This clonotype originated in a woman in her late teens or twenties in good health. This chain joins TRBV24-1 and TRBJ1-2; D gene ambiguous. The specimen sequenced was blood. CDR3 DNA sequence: TGTGCCACCAGTGATTCTCGGGAATATGGCTACACCTTC. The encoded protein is CATSDSREYGYTF.